These T cell receptor beta chains were read from a single sample in a study of glioma-infiltrating T cells. MiXCR was run by TCRdb on the multiplex PCR reads, yielding one entry per CDR3 protein. The sample has some 40,000 distinct CDR3 sequences, 20% to 25% seen once. The material sequenced was glioma tissue, nonneoplastic brain tissue, or PBMCs (not recorded which). The receptors were sampled from a human donor with low-grade glioma or glioblastoma, undergoing nonglioma brain surgery, or in good health (not recorded which). The CDR3 runs from the conserved cysteine through the conserved F or W. Fields, in order: D gene, V gene, clone size, J gene, CDR3 DNA, CDR3 protein. D genes are given only for firm matches. Clone size is not always given. Where it is, it says once, few, many or a class for expanded clones.

d_gene: NA
v_gene: TRBV14
abundance: many
j_gene: TRBJ2-3
CDR3nt: TGTGCCAGCAGCCAAGAGCTAACCACAGATACGCAGTATTTT
CDR3aa: CASSQELTTDTQYF

d_gene: NA
v_gene: TRBV2
abundance: NA
j_gene: TRBJ2-7
CDR3nt: TGTGCCAGCAGAATATACTCCTACGAGCAGTACTTC
CDR3aa: CASRIYSYEQYF

d_gene: NA
v_gene: TRBV20-1
abundance: medium-sized
j_gene: TRBJ2-5
CDR3nt: TGCAGTGCTACCCATCAAGAGACCCAGTACTTC
CDR3aa: CSATHQETQYF

d_gene: NA
v_gene: TRBV4-2
abundance: many
j_gene: TRBJ1-6
CDR3nt: TGTGCCAGCAGCCAAGATCTTAACGACAGGTCCTATAATTCACCCCTCCACTTT
CDR3aa: CASSQDLNDRSYNSPLHF

d_gene: NA
v_gene: TRBV6-1
abundance: many
j_gene: TRBJ2-7
CDR3nt: TGTGCCAGCAGTCCTGCAGACTTGGGCTCCTACGAGCAGTACTTC
CDR3aa: CASSPADLGSYEQYF

d_gene: NA
v_gene: TRBV27
abundance: medium-sized
j_gene: TRBJ1-1
CDR3nt: TGTGCCAGCAGGGTCATAGGGAGCAACACTGAAGCTTTCTTT
CDR3aa: CASRVIGSNTEAFF

d_gene: NA
v_gene: TRBV18
abundance: many
j_gene: TRBJ1-1
CDR3nt: TGTGCCAGCTCACCTTTCGGGGAGAACACTGAAGCTTTCTTT
CDR3aa: CASSPFGENTEAFF

d_gene: NA
v_gene: TRBV5-1
abundance: many
j_gene: TRBJ2-3
CDR3nt: TGCGCCAGCAGCTTGGGGGGCAGGGGTCACACAGATACGCAGTATTTT
CDR3aa: CASSLGGRGHTDTQYF

d_gene: NA
v_gene: TRBV13
abundance: NA
j_gene: TRBJ2-5
CDR3nt: TGTGCCAGCAGCTTCGGCGGAGGAGAGACCCAGTACTTC
CDR3aa: CASSFGGGETQYF

d_gene: TRBD1
v_gene: TRBV27
abundance: few
j_gene: TRBJ1-5
CDR3nt: TGTGTTAGCAGTCCGGGACAGCGAGGCAATCAGCCCCAGCATTTT
CDR3aa: CVSSPGQRGNQPQHF

d_gene: TRBD1
v_gene: TRBV5-1
abundance: many
j_gene: TRBJ2-7
CDR3nt: TGCGCCAGCAGACCGACAGGGGGGATCGAGCAGTACTTC
CDR3aa: CASRPTGGIEQYF

d_gene: NA
v_gene: TRBV12-5
abundance: many
j_gene: TRBJ2-1
CDR3nt: TGTGCTAGTGGCCGAGACGGCAATGAGCAGTTCTTC
CDR3aa: CASGRDGNEQFF

d_gene: NA
v_gene: TRBV2
abundance: NA
j_gene: TRBJ1-2
CDR3nt: TGTGCCAGCACCGAAACCTTAGGCATAGCTAACTATGGCTACACCTTC
CDR3aa: CASTETLGIANYGYTF

d_gene: NA
v_gene: TRBV5-6
abundance: few
j_gene: TRBJ2-7
CDR3nt: TGTGCCAGCAGCTTGCGGTTCTCAACCTACGAGCAGTACTTC
CDR3aa: CASSLRFSTYEQYF

d_gene: NA
v_gene: TRBV12-3/TRBV12-4
abundance: many
j_gene: TRBJ1-2
CDR3nt: TGTGCCAGCAGTCGAGCTAACTATGGCTACACCTTC
CDR3aa: CASSRANYGYTF

d_gene: TRBD1
v_gene: TRBV19
abundance: NA
j_gene: TRBJ2-7
CDR3nt: TGTGCCAGTAGTCCCAGACAGGGGTACTACGAGCAGTACTTC
CDR3aa: CASSPRQGYYEQYF

d_gene: NA
v_gene: TRBV4-1
abundance: few
j_gene: TRBJ1-4
CDR3nt: TGCGCCAGCAGCCAAAGAGGAAGGGGGACAACTAATGAAAAACTGTTTTTT
CDR3aa: CASSQRGRGTTNEKLFF

d_gene: TRBD1
v_gene: TRBV7-9
abundance: NA
j_gene: TRBJ1-6
CDR3nt: TGTGCCAGCAGCCCGGGACAGGGGGGTGCTAATTCACCCCTCCACTTT
CDR3aa: CASSPGQGGANSPLHF

d_gene: TRBD1
v_gene: TRBV4-2
abundance: few
j_gene: TRBJ1-6
CDR3nt: TGTGCCGGCAGCCAAGTAACCAGGGGGCCCTGGCTCTGGAATTCACCCCTCCACTTT
CDR3aa: CAGSQVTRGPWLWNSPLHF

d_gene: NA
v_gene: TRBV3-1
abundance: NA
j_gene: TRBJ1-5
CDR3nt: TGTGCCAGCAGCCAAGGGTCTAGCGGGGGGTCAGATATGCAGCATTTT
CDR3aa: CASSQGSSGGSDMQHF

d_gene: NA
v_gene: TRBV3-1
abundance: few
j_gene: TRBJ2-1
CDR3nt: TGTGCCAGCAGCCAAGATAGGTGGGGACTGAGAGTTTACAATGAGCAGTTCTTC
CDR3aa: CASSQDRWGLRVYNEQFF

d_gene: TRBD2
v_gene: TRBV7-8
abundance: many
j_gene: TRBJ2-3
CDR3nt: TGTGCCAGCAGCTTGTTCGACAGCGGGGGCACAGATACGCAGTATTTT
CDR3aa: CASSLFDSGGTDTQYF

d_gene: TRBD2
v_gene: TRBV20-1
abundance: many
j_gene: TRBJ2-4
CDR3nt: TGCAGTGCTAGAATGGTGGCGGGGGGTGGGGGCAAAAACATTCAGTACTTC
CDR3aa: CSARMVAGGGGKNIQYF

d_gene: NA
v_gene: TRBV5-1
abundance: many
j_gene: TRBJ1-1
CDR3nt: TGCGCCAGCAGCTTGGAAGGGATCTCTGAAGCTTTCTTT
CDR3aa: CASSLEGISEAFF

d_gene: NA
v_gene: TRBV5-6
abundance: NA
j_gene: TRBJ1-1
CDR3nt: TGTGCCAGCAGCCTGGACTACACTGAAGCTTTCTTT
CDR3aa: CASSLDYTEAFF

d_gene: NA
v_gene: TRBV29-1
abundance: NA
j_gene: TRBJ1-1
CDR3nt: TGCAGCGTTGTATACACAACGACTTCGGGGGACACTGAAGCTTTCTTT
CDR3aa: CSVVYTTTSGDTEAFF

d_gene: NA
v_gene: TRBV10-3
abundance: few
j_gene: TRBJ1-1
CDR3nt: TGTGACATCAGGGGAGGGGTCTCCACTGAAGCTTTCTTT
CDR3aa: CDIRGGVSTEAFF

d_gene: TRBD1
v_gene: TRBV2
abundance: many
j_gene: TRBJ1-1
CDR3nt: TGTGCCAGCAGCTTGGGACAGATGAACACTGAAGCTTTCTTT
CDR3aa: CASSLGQMNTEAFF

d_gene: TRBD1
v_gene: TRBV13
abundance: NA
j_gene: TRBJ2-3
CDR3nt: TGTGCCAGCAGCCCCCCAAGGGACAGTCGATCTTACACAGATACGCAGTATTTT
CDR3aa: CASSPPRDSRSYTDTQYF

d_gene: NA
v_gene: TRBV18
abundance: many
j_gene: TRBJ2-2
CDR3nt: TGTGCCAGCTCACCACCGCAGGGATCGAACACCGGGGAGCTGTTTTTT
CDR3aa: CASSPPQGSNTGELFF

d_gene: TRBD2
v_gene: TRBV24-1
abundance: many
j_gene: TRBJ2-1
CDR3nt: TGTGCCACCAGTGATTTGCCTAGCGGGGTTTCGGAGCAGTTCTTC
CDR3aa: CATSDLPSGVSEQFF

d_gene: TRBD1
v_gene: TRBV5-1
abundance: NA
j_gene: TRBJ2-2
CDR3nt: TGCGCCAGCAGCCCGGCACCGGGACAGGGGGCCGGGGAGCTGTTTTTT
CDR3aa: CASSPAPGQGAGELFF

d_gene: NA
v_gene: TRBV19
abundance: NA
j_gene: TRBJ2-7
CDR3nt: TGTGCCAGTAGTTTGGACAACACCTACGAGCAGTACTTC
CDR3aa: CASSLDNTYEQYF

d_gene: NA
v_gene: TRBV6-2/TRBV6-3
abundance: medium-sized
j_gene: TRBJ2-5
CDR3nt: TGTGCCAGCAGTCTGGGGTGGCAAGAGACCCAGTACTTC
CDR3aa: CASSLGWQETQYF

d_gene: TRBD1
v_gene: TRBV20-1
abundance: many
j_gene: TRBJ2-2
CDR3nt: TGCAGTGCAGAGGGACAGCGGACCGGGGAGCTGTTTTTT
CDR3aa: CSAEGQRTGELFF

d_gene: TRBD1
v_gene: TRBV10-3
abundance: many
j_gene: TRBJ2-7
CDR3nt: TGTGCCATCAGTGGCGGACAGGCGACCTACGAGCAGTACTTC
CDR3aa: CAISGGQATYEQYF

d_gene: NA
v_gene: TRBV20-1
abundance: many
j_gene: TRBJ2-7
CDR3nt: TGCAGTGCCACCGGGACGGAACCCTACGAGCAGTACTTC
CDR3aa: CSATGTEPYEQYF

d_gene: NA
v_gene: TRBV19
abundance: many
j_gene: TRBJ2-1
CDR3nt: TGTGCCACCAGGGGATTAAGCTCCTACAATGAGCAGTTCTTC
CDR3aa: CATRGLSSYNEQFF

d_gene: TRBD1
v_gene: TRBV7-9
abundance: many
j_gene: TRBJ1-6
CDR3nt: TGTGCCAGCAGCTTGAGGAGGGGGCTGTTAGGTTCACCCCTCCACTTT
CDR3aa: CASSLRRGLLGSPLHF

d_gene: TRBD1
v_gene: TRBV2
abundance: many
j_gene: TRBJ2-7
CDR3nt: TGTGCCAGCAACCGGGACAGGGTTATGACCTACGAGCAGTACTTC
CDR3aa: CASNRDRVMTYEQYF

d_gene: NA
v_gene: TRBV10-1
abundance: many
j_gene: TRBJ2-5
CDR3nt: TGCGCCAGCAGTGAGTCGGGGGAGACCCAGTACTTC
CDR3aa: CASSESGETQYF

d_gene: TRBD1
v_gene: TRBV4-1
abundance: many
j_gene: TRBJ1-1
CDR3nt: TGCGCCAGCAGCCAAGTGACAGGGTGGGGCACTGAAGCTTTCTTT
CDR3aa: CASSQVTGWGTEAFF

d_gene: TRBD1
v_gene: TRBV4-1
abundance: many
j_gene: TRBJ2-3
CDR3nt: TGCGCCAGCAGCCTAGGACAGGGGCCAAACCCAGATACGCAGTATTTT
CDR3aa: CASSLGQGPNPDTQYF

d_gene: NA
v_gene: TRBV6-1
abundance: many
j_gene: TRBJ2-7
CDR3nt: TGTGCCAGCAGCCCCTTTGGGGGCTACGAGCAGTACTTC
CDR3aa: CASSPFGGYEQYF

d_gene: NA
v_gene: TRBV19
abundance: many
j_gene: TRBJ2-1
CDR3nt: TGTGCCAGTAGCGCAGGGGCTGAGAATGAGCAGTTCTTC
CDR3aa: CASSAGAENEQFF

d_gene: NA
v_gene: TRBV28
abundance: many
j_gene: TRBJ2-3
CDR3nt: TGTGCCAGCAGTCCCGGACCGTCCTTAGGCACAGATACGCAGTATTTT
CDR3aa: CASSPGPSLGTDTQYF

d_gene: NA
v_gene: TRBV24-1
abundance: many
j_gene: TRBJ2-3
CDR3nt: TGTGCCACCAGTGACCTGGGACTCACAGATACGCAGTATTTT
CDR3aa: CATSDLGLTDTQYF

d_gene: TRBD1
v_gene: TRBV6-1
abundance: many
j_gene: TRBJ1-6
CDR3nt: TGTGCCAGCAGTGCGGAAGTACCGGGACAGCGAAGAAATAATTCACCCCTCCACTTT
CDR3aa: CASSAEVPGQRRNNSPLHF

d_gene: NA
v_gene: TRBV5-5
abundance: NA
j_gene: TRBJ1-6
CDR3nt: TGTGCCGGCAGCTTTGACAGGCCTAATTCACCCCTCCACTTT
CDR3aa: CAGSFDRPNSPLHF

d_gene: NA
v_gene: TRBV19
abundance: NA
j_gene: TRBJ2-1
CDR3nt: TGTGCCAGTAGTATCTGGCTCTACGCGGCTGAGCAGTTCTTC
CDR3aa: CASSIWLYAAEQFF

d_gene: NA
v_gene: TRBV10-3
abundance: NA
j_gene: TRBJ2-7
CDR3nt: TGTGTTATCAGTGACCGGGACATGAGTACCTACGAGCAGTACTTC
CDR3aa: CVISDRDMSTYEQYF

d_gene: NA
v_gene: TRBV2
abundance: few
j_gene: TRBJ2-7
CDR3nt: TGTGCCGGCTACGAGCAGTACTTC
CDR3aa: CAGYEQYF

d_gene: TRBD2
v_gene: TRBV7-2
abundance: many
j_gene: TRBJ2-1
CDR3nt: TGTGCCAGCAGCCGAGGTGGGGGGGGCTACAATGAGCAGTTCTTC
CDR3aa: CASSRGGGGYNEQFF

d_gene: NA
v_gene: TRBV5-1
abundance: many
j_gene: TRBJ2-1
CDR3nt: TGCGCCAGCAGCTTGGCCGGGGGTGTCAGCTCCTACAATGAGCAGTTCTTC
CDR3aa: CASSLAGGVSSYNEQFF